A single sample gave rise to the 22 T cell receptor beta chains below, sequenced in a study of response to subunit inactivated influenza vaccine. TCRdb reanalysed the RT-PCR reads using MiXCR and keeps one entry per CDR3 protein. This repertoire shows around 570,000 distinct CDR3 sequences, 11% found once; its top ten account for 8% to 13%. These sequences were also reported in another study, on T cells expressing NK-cell markers. From that report: Beta-chain TCR cDNA was generated via 5'RACE template switching with UMIs.

Sequences were derived from PBMCs from blood, sampled on the day of vaccination. These receptors originate from a man aged 50-59 years who received an inactivated influenza vaccine.

The genes are TRBV10-3 and TRBJ1-6; 7 bases map to TRBD1. The CDR3 length is 13 residues. J was trimmed by 7 bases and V by 7 bases; bases with no gene match: 4. From germline, CDR1 is ENHRY and CDR2 SYGVKD. In DNA, the CDR3 is TGTGCCATCAAGGGGGCCGGCAATTCACCCCTCCACTTT. It codes for CAIKGAGNSPLHF.

The chain recombines TRBV2 with TRBJ2-7; D unresolved. CDR1 is SNHLY and CDR2 is FYNNEI in the germline V gene. The CDR3 has 14 amino acids. V gave up 1 base and J gave up 2 bases, with 9 bases separating them. CDR3: CASSEGQPPYEQYF. The CDR3 DNA sequence: TGTGCCAGCAGTGAAGGCCAGCCTCCCTACGAGCAGTACTTC. Combining the CDR3 with reference TRBV2 and TRBJ2-7 gives the whole variable domain EPEVTQTPSHQVTQMGQEVILRCVPISNHLYFYWYRQILGQKVEFLVSFYNNEISEKSEIFDDQFSVERPDGSNFTLKIRSTKLEDSAMYFCASSEGQPPYEQYFGPGTRLTVT.

The chain joins TRBV20-1 to TRBJ2-7, with D perhaps TRBD1 (5 bases). Germline V lookup: CDR1 DFQATT, CDR2 SNEGSKA (reference sequence). The germline V and J ends were trimmed by 5 bases and 6 bases, with 14 bases remaining between them. This CDR3 spans 12 amino acids. This CDR3 is CSAVTRTSEQYF. The CDR3 bases are TGCAGTGCTGTTACTCGGACAAGCGAGCAGTACTTC.

The table lists this clonotype with a few counts. The chain uses TRBV11-2 and TRBJ1-2; 7 positions agree with TRBD1. The germline V gene encodes CDR1 SGHAT and CDR2 FQNNGV. The CDR3 is made up of 13 amino acids. V lost 2 bases and J lost 8; bases outside the gene matches: 5. For the CDR3, the DNA is TGTGCCAGCAGCTTAACAGGGGTGGGAGGCTACACCTTC. It translates to CASSLTGVGGYTF. The full variable domain, completed using reference TRBV11-2 and TRBJ1-2, is EAGVAQSPRYKIIEKRQSVAFWCNPISGHATLYWYQQILGQGPKLLIQFQNNGVVDDSQLPKDRFSAERLKGVDSTLKIQPAKLEDSAVYLCASSLTGVGGYTFGSGTRLTVV.

The chain has TRBV5-1 and TRBJ2-3, with TRBD1 identical over 8 bases. The V gene end was trimmed by 0 bases and the J gene end by 6 bases; junction bases not matched to a gene: 3. CDR1 is SGHRS and CDR2 is YFSETQ in the germline V gene. The CDR3 is 14 amino acids. DNA for the CDR3: TGCGCCAGCAGCTTGGAGGGACAGGCTGATACGCAGTATTTT. Residues: CASSLEGQADTQYF.

This clonotype was detected a few times. The V gene is TRBV6-1, the J gene TRBJ2-2; 9 bases map to TRBD2. J gave up 6 bases and V 5 bases, and 13 bases lay outside the gene matches. Germline CDR1 MNHNS, CDR2 SASEGT. The CDR3 spans 17 residues. The DNA of the CDR3 is TGTGCCAGCAGTCTATATAGCGGGAGAGGACGGGCCGGGGAGCTGTTTTTT. It codes for CASSLYSGRGRAGELFF.

This sequence joins TRBV6-2 or TRBV6-3 and TRBJ2-2; the D gene is possibly TRBD2 (6 bases). Per the germline V gene, CDR1 is MNHEY and CDR2 is SVGEGT. Trimming removed 5 bases from V and 5 bases from J, with 12 bases in between. The CDR3 has 14 residues. CDR3 sequence: CASSAGSVTGELFF. The CDR3 DNA reads as TGTGCCAGCAGTGCGGGGTCGGTTACCGGGGAGCTGTTTTTT.

The rearrangement links TRBV14 to TRBJ2-2; no clear D gene. The CDR3 contains 17 residues. Germline CDR1 and CDR2: SGHDN and FVKESK. V dropped 1 base and J dropped 0 bases, with 12 bases sitting between them. In nucleotides, the CDR3 is TGTGCCAGCAGCCAAGTTCCCACCTTCGCGAACACCGGGGAGCTGTTTTTT. Protein product: CASSQVPTFANTGELFF.

This clonotype was observed a few times. This chain links TRBV18 with TRBJ2-5; D unclear. V lost 3 bases and J lost 3, with 11 bases in between. The CDR3 extends over 14 amino acids. In germline, CDR1 is KGHSH, CDR2 LQKENI. As DNA, the CDR3 is TGTGCCAGCTCACCGGTCAGTTTGAAAGAGACCCAGTACTTC. Amino acids: CASSPVSLKETQYF.

This chain joins TRBV7-9 and TRBJ2-1, with 14 bases aligning to TRBD2. The germline V gene has CDR1 SEHNR and CDR2 FQNEAQ (reference sequence). Germline trimming cut 1 base from V and 7 bases from J; bases unmatched to any gene: 3. This CDR3 contains 16 residues. CDR3 nucleotides: TGTGCCAGCAGCTTAGGCTGGACTAGCGGGAGGAATGAGCAGTTCTTC. Protein product: CASSLGWTSGRNEQFF.

The V and J genes are TRBV10-3 and TRBJ2-3, with 7 bases matching TRBD1. V shed 5 bases, J shed 4 bases, and the junction held 18 bases outside the gene matches. CDR1 and CDR2 from the germline V gene are ENHRY and SYGVKD. The CDR3 sequence is 18 residues long. For the CDR3, the DNA is TGTGCCATCAGTCCTAGGCCGGGACAGCGACTCCCCCCAGATACGCAGTATTTT. This sequence encodes CAISPRPGQRLPPDTQYF.

The chain joins TRBV7-9 to TRBJ1-6, with no clear D. CDR1 SEHNR and CDR2 FQNEAQ come from the germline V gene (reference sequence). The CDR3 runs 14 residues. V was trimmed by 5 bases and J by 5 bases, leaving 10 bases between them. In nucleotides, the CDR3 is TGTGCCAGCAGCCGGGCAGCGAATAATTCACCCCTCCACTTT. Translated: CASSRAANNSPLHF. Supplemented by reference TRBV7-9 and TRBJ1-6, the full variable domain reads DTGVSQNPRHKITKRGQNVTFRCDPISEHNRLYWYRQTLGQGPEFLTYFQNEAQLEKSRLLSDRFSAERPKGSFSTLEIQRTEQGDSAMYLCASSRAANNSPLHFGNGTRLTVT.

This chain links TRBV7-2 with TRBJ2-7; D is unclear. Trimming removed 5 bases at V and 2 bases at J, with 10 bases between. Germline loops: CDR1 SGHTA, CDR2 FQGNSA. The CDR3 consists of 13 residues. The CDR3 loop reads CASSRYKTYEQYF. CDR3 nucleotides: TGTGCCAGCAGCAGATACAAGACCTACGAGCAGTACTTC.

The V and J genes are TRBV11-2 and TRBJ2-3; D is perhaps TRBD1 or TRBD2 (6 bases each). CDR3 length equals 18 residues. V shed 4 bases and J shed 2 bases, with 22 bases lying between them. Germline V gene lookup returns CDR1 SGHAT and CDR2 FQNNGV. CDR3 bases: TGTGCCAGCAGCTCCACCCTCATGAGGGGGGCCACCACAGATACGCAGTATTTT. It yields the protein CASSSTLMRGATTDTQYF.

The gene calls are TRBV28 and TRBJ2-6; the D call may be TRBD1 or TRBD2 (6 bases each). The V gene lost 7 bases and the J gene lost 1 base, with 17 bases spanning the gap. Germline CDR1 MDHEN, CDR2 SYDVKM. The CDR3 length is 17 residues. CDR3 sequence (DNA): TGTGCCAGCACTCCCGGCGGAGGGGGGTCTGGGGCCAACGTCCTGACTTTC. It specifies CASTPGGGGSGANVLTF.

This clonotype was seen more than once but under ten times. The chain links TRBV10-3 to TRBJ2-1, with D maybe TRBD2 (6 bases). V lost 6 bases and J lost 7, with 16 bases in between. Germline values: CDR1 ENHRY, CDR2 SYGVKD. CDR3 length equals 14 residues. The CDR3 DNA is TGTGCCATCAGGGGGGACTCGTCCTTGAATGAGCAGTTCTTC. This sequence encodes CAIRGDSSLNEQFF.

This clonotype was seen a few times. The gene calls are TRBV9 and TRBJ1-5; possible D gene TRBD1, 5 bases. The CDR3 spans 19 residues. Germline-derived CDR1 and CDR2 are SGDLS and YYNGEE. V lost 3 bases and J lost 2, with 24 bases in between. For the CDR3, the DNA is TGTGCCAGCAGCGATAGCCCTAGGTCCCAGGGATTGGGCAATCAGCCCCAGCATTTT. Translated, it gives CASSDSPRSQGLGNQPQHF. The variable domain in full, with the rest retrieved from reference TRBV9 and TRBJ1-5, is DSGVTQTPKHLITATGQRVTLRCSPRSGDLSVYWYQQSLDQGLQFLIQYYNGEERAKGNILERFSAQQFPDLHSELNLSSLELGDSALYFCASSDSPRSQGLGNQPQHFGDGTRLSIL.

This clonotype has just a few counts. The chain has TRBV5-1 and TRBJ1-1; D uncertain. V lost 1 base and J lost 1, with 14 bases in between. Germline V gene sequence: CDR1 SGHRS, CDR2 YFSETQ. The CDR3 spans 16 residues. Here the CDR3 reads CASSLSEGGGNTEAFF. CDR3 coding DNA: TGCGCCAGCAGCTTGTCGGAGGGCGGTGGGAACACTGAAGCTTTCTTT.

This clonotype appeared a few times. This chain links TRBV29-1 with TRBJ2-3; a possible D gene is TRBD1 (6 bases). The CDR3 length is 16 residues. CDR1 is SQVTM, CDR2 ANQGSEA, per germline. Trimming pared 2 bases from V and 0 bases from J, leaving 15 bases between. The CDR3 reads CSVEFRGRPSTDTQYF. The CDR3 bases are TGCAGCGTTGAATTCAGGGGACGGCCTAGCACAGATACGCAGTATTTT.

V is TRBV5-6 and J is TRBJ2-3; no definite D call. CDR3 length: 13 amino acids. Trimming left V 3 bases short and J 0 bases short, with 5 bases between. The germline V gene encodes CDR1 SGHDT and CDR2 YYEEEE. CDR3 amino acids: CASSWASTDTQYF. CDR3 in DNA: TGTGCCAGCAGCTGGGCCAGCACAGATACGCAGTATTTT.

J is TRBJ2-1 and V is TRBV2, with 12 bases lining up with TRBD2. Trimming removed 9 bases from V and 3 bases from J; junction bases left unmatched: 9. Germline CDR1 SNHLY, CDR2 FYNNEI. This CDR3 spans 16 amino acids. The DNA of the CDR3 is TGTGCCAGAACCCCTAGCGGGGGGGCCAGCTACAATGAGCAGTTCTTC. Protein product: CARTPSGGASYNEQFF.

The V call is TRBV6-5, the J call TRBJ2-7, with D perhaps matching TRBD2 (6 bases). The V gene lost 0 bases and the J gene lost 4 bases, with 13 bases spanning the gap. This CDR3 has 15 amino acids. Germline-derived CDR1 and CDR2 are MNHEY and SVGAGI. DNA for the CDR3: TGTGCCAGCAGTTACTCTCAGGGAGGAATGTACGAGCAGTACTTC. Protein sequence: CASSYSQGGMYEQYF.